These T cell receptor beta chains were read from a single sample in a study of blood T cell repertoires in COVID-19. Assay used: immunoSEQ multiplex PCR; TCRdb lists only in-frame clones, some missing. The sample records a few hundred thousand clones, 70% to 90% being singletons. Material: peripheral blood. The receptors here all came from a man between 25 and 39 years old with active or convalescent COVID-19. Both conserved end residues are part of each CDR3. Fields, in order: D gene, V gene, clone size, J gene, CDR3 protein, CDR3 DNA. D genes are given only for firm matches. The listing skips clone size in some rows; elsewhere it reads once, few, many or a size class.

TRBD1,TRBV6-5,-,TRBJ2-7,CASSYQTGRVHEQYF,TGTGCCAGCAGTTACCAGACAGGGAGAGTACACGAGCAGTACTTC
-,TRBV19,-,TRBJ1-5,CASSILQGNQPQHF,TGTGCCAGTAGTATTCTACAGGGAAATCAGCCCCAGCATTTT
-,TRBV9,-,TRBJ1-4,CASSVGKFGVTATNEKLFF,TGTGCCAGCAGCGTAGGGAAATTCGGGGTTACGGCAACTAATGAAAAACTGTTTTTT
-,TRBV7-8,-,TRBJ2-3,CASSFSGPGDTQYF,TGTGCCAGCAGCTTCAGCGGGCCCGGGGATACGCAGTATTTT
TRBD2,TRBV7-9,-,TRBJ2-3,CASSSQLAATDTQYF,TGTGCCAGCAGCTCCCAACTAGCGGCAACAGATACGCAGTATTTT
TRBD1,TRBV5-1,few,TRBJ1-1,CASSWTAGGADTEAFF,TGCGCCAGCAGCTGGACCGCAGGGGGCGCGGACACTGAAGCTTTCTTT
TRBD1,TRBV10-2,-,TRBJ1-1,CASRNRGITEAFF,TGCGCCAGCAGAAACAGGGGCATCACTGAAGCTTTCTTT
TRBD1,TRBV19,-,TRBJ1-4,CASSSRDRGYEKLFF,TGTGCCAGTAGCAGCCGGGACAGGGGATATGAAAAACTGTTTTTT
TRBD1,TRBV20-1,-,TRBJ2-7,CSASTRDRDSYEQYF,TGCAGTGCTAGTACACGGGACAGGGACTCCTACGAGCAGTACTTC
-,TRBV2,-,TRBJ1-2,CASSVRDKLSGYTF,TGTGCCAGCAGCGTCCGGGACAAGTTGAGTGGCTACACCTTC
-,TRBV11-2,-,TRBJ2-1,CASSSGRGEATNEQFF,TGTGCCAGCAGCTCCGGACGAGGGGAGGCCACGAATGAGCAGTTCTTC
TRBD2,TRBV27,-,TRBJ2-5,CASSLGGSGVETQYF,TGTGCCAGCAGTTTAGGTGGTAGCGGGGTTGAGACCCAGTACTTC
-,TRBV13,-,TRBJ2-1,CASSFTDSILNNEQFF,TGTGCCAGCAGCTTTACCGACAGCATCCTAAACAATGAGCAGTTCTTC
-,TRBV2,-,TRBJ1-4,CASSPNRSFNEKLFF,TGTGCCAGCAGTCCAAACAGGAGCTTTAATGAAAAACTGTTTTTT
-,TRBV4-1,few,TRBJ1-2,CASSQGQSGAGYTF,TGCGCCAGCAGCCAAGGGCAAAGCGGGGCGGGCTACACCTTC
-,TRBV24-1,-,TRBJ1-2,CATSESEFYGYTF,TGTGCCACCAGTGAAAGTGAGTTCTATGGCTACACCTTC
TRBD1,TRBV4-2,-,TRBJ1-2,CASSLAGTGDGYTF,TGTGCCAGCAGCCTTGCCGGGACAGGTGATGGCTACACCTTC
TRBD1,TRBV19,-,TRBJ1-1,CASSRQGITEAFF,TGTGCCAGCTCTAGACAGGGAATCACTGAAGCTTTCTTT
TRBD1,TRBV6-5,once,TRBJ1-4,CASSYGQGAGEEKLFF,TGTGCCAGCAGTTACGGACAGGGGGCGGGCGAGGAAAAACTGTTTTTT
TRBD1,TRBV7-2,-,TRBJ2-5,CASSLVNRGEGQETQYF,TGTGCCAGCAGCTTGGTGAACAGGGGGGAAGGGCAGGAGACCCAGTACTTC
-,TRBV15,-,TRBJ1-2,CATSRDGTNYGYTF,TGTGCCACCAGCAGAGATGGCACTAACTATGGCTACACCTTC
-,TRBV3-1/TRBV3-2,-,TRBJ2-1,CASSQDRAGNEQFF,TGTGCCAGCAGCCAAGACAGGGCGGGGAATGAGCAGTTCTTC
TRBD2,TRBV18,once,TRBJ2-5,CASSPPTGLAGARQETQYF,TGTGCCAGCTCACCACCGACAGGACTAGCGGGAGCCCGCCAAGAGACCCAGTACTTC
TRBD2,TRBV2,once,TRBJ2-3,CASSELVLAGDTQYF,TGTGCCAGCAGTGAGTTAGTGCTAGCGGGAGATACGCAGTATTTT
-,TRBV6-1,-,TRBJ1-4,CASSEVVRRNEKLFF,TGTGCCAGCAGTGAAGTTGTTCGCAGAAATGAAAAACTGTTTTTT
-,TRBV12-3/TRBV12-4,-,TRBJ2-3,CASSRQGTDTQYF,TGTGCCAGCAGCCGCCAGGGCACAGATACGCAGTATTTT
-,TRBV4-1,-,TRBJ2-7,CASSQDPSGLEQYF,TGCGCCAGCAGCCAAGATCCTTCAGGCCTCGAGCAGTACTTC
TRBD1,TRBV19,once,TRBJ2-1,CASSPGGSNEQFF,TGTGCCAGTAGTCCAGGGGGCTCCAATGAGCAGTTCTTC
-,TRBV5-1,-,TRBJ2-1,CASSLSRDIYIDEQFF,TGCGCCAGCAGCTTGTCTCGGGACATCTACATCGATGAGCAGTTCTTC